This TCR beta chain was identified in a study of graft-versus-host responses after intestinal transplantation (TCRdb year 2021). For context, the study as a whole: Recipients received multivisceral, liver-intestinal, or isolated intestinal transplants. All recipients received anti-thymocyte globulin induction followed by maintenance tacrolimus and steroids for two to four years. After intestinal transplantation, graft-versus-host and host-versus-graft alloreactive T cell clones in the graft, circulation and bone marrow were tracked using bulk TCR-beta CDR3 sequencing. To identify alloreactive clones, pre-transplant mixed lymphocyte reaction products were sequenced and then compared with unstimulated pre-transplant donor and recipient T cells. A cohort of fewer than 25 intestinal transplant recipients, including one retransplant, was enrolled, and 3 patients lacking pretransplant specimens were excluded. A peak of at least 4% donor T cells among recipient peripheral blood mononuclear cells was the definition used for donor T cell macrochimerism. Rather than going through the commercial service, samples from a few later patients were sequenced in-house on an Illumina MiSeq and processed with MiXCR.

To prepare the library, the immunoSEQ multiplex PCR assay was applied. For most patients, genomic DNA was subjected to high-throughput TCR-beta CDR3 sequencing by Adaptive Biotechnologies. Under the source paper's analysis protocol: Adaptive's ImmunoSEQ software was the source of the TCR sequencing data for about 20 patients, while three other patients were processed with MiXCR and VDJtools. CDR3 nucleotide sequences shared between donor and recipient were removed because their origin could not be assigned. At least 2-fold expansion over unstimulated cells and a minimum CFSE-low frequency of 0.002% (template counts) or 0.001% (read counts) were required for clones to be classified as alloreactive. Clones detected in sequenced pre-transplant spleen, lymph node, or MLR CFSE-low populations of the donor or recipient were defined as mappable. The cumulative frequency of alloreactive clones was calculated as a percentage of all sequences, weighted by copy number. TCRdb retrieved this table from immuneACCESS and kept in-frame rearrangements only. Not all clones are present; in checked studies, unresolved V genes account for under half, and no reason is known for the remainder. V, J and clone size are taken as reported in that table, and D and trimming were inferred from the DNA itself. A total of 49,000 or so clones appear in this sample, 85% to 95% of them only once. The biggest ten clones account for about 5.5% of the sample.

A remark on this clone: Its antigen remains unidentified. No base quality values were provided; no much bigger clone lies one nucleotide off.

Blood samples were collected up to 4 times in the first month after transplant and then at least monthly when available. What the research found in general, with its limitations: The conclusions were limited by the relatively low number and heterogeneity of the intestinal transplant patients. High GvH to HvG T cell clonal ratios were observed in the allografts of patients with donor T cell macrochimerism. Peak levels of circulating GvH clones were associated with declines in HvG clones early after transplant. GvH clones turned up in recipient bone marrow, with some appearing earlier in ileal mucosa or blood, a pattern consistent with an intestinal mucosal origin.

The clonotype comes from a human patient who received an intestinal transplant, so some T cells may come from the graft donor. This material consisted of PBMCs, taken approximately 740 days after a first intestinal transplant, on the day of a second.

The CDR3 sequence is CASSVGGTGITEAFF. In nucleotide form, the sequence is TGTGCCAGCAGCGTAGGAGGGACAGGGATAACTGAAGCTTTCTTT. The chain links TRBV9 with TRBJ1-1; 9 junctional bases match TRBD1. Taken from cysteine to phenylalanine, the CDR3 has 15 residues. Only the CDR3 portion is preserved as DNA: 45 bases, with reading frame beginning at the first base. Germline trimming amounts to 0 bases on V and 5 bases on J, with 5 as the count of junction bases outside the gene matches. For CDR1 and CDR2, the germline V gene lists SGDLS and YYNGEE.